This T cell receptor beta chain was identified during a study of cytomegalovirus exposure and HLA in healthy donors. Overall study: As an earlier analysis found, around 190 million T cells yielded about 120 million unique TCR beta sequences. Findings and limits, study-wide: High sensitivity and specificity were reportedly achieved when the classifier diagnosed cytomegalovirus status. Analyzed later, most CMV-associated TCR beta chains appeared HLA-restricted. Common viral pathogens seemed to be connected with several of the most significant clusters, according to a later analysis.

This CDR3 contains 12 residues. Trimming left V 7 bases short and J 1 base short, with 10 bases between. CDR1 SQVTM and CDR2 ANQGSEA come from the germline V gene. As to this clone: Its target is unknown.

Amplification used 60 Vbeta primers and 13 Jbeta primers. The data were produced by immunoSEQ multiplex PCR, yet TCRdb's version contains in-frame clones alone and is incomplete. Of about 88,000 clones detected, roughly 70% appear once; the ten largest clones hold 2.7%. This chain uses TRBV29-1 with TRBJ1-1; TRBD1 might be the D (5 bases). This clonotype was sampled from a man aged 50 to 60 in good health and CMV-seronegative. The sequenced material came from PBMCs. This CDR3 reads CSAGHSNTEAFF. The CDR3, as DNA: TGCAGCGCTGGACACTCGAACACTGAAGCTTTCTTT.